These 2 T cell receptor beta chains share one sample of origin, sequenced in a study of graft-versus-host responses after intestinal transplantation. The antigens these receptors bind are not known. The protocol was immunoSEQ multiplex PCR, while the TCRdb copy is restricted to in-frame clones and leaves out a portion. The sample has about 110,000 clones, about 91% seen once. Source: unstimulated CD4+ T cells sorted from spleen or lymph node cells, taken before transplant. All receptors derive from a human donor who was the organ donor for an intestinal transplant.

V and J are TRBV6-5 and TRBJ2-7; 9 bases map to TRBD1. The germline CDR1 and CDR2 sequences are MNHEY and SVGAGI. The CDR3 sequence is 13 residues long. Losses at the gene ends were 7 bases for V and 3 bases for J; bases not matched to a gene: 4. CDR3 region: CASTPGQGYEQYF. The DNA for the CDR3 is TGTGCCAGCACCCCGGGACAGGGCTACGAGCAGTACTTC.

The chain is built from TRBV6-6 and TRBJ1-6, with a possible D match to TRBD1 (6 bases). Germline V gene sequence: CDR1 MNHNY, CDR2 SVGAGI (reference sequence). Trimming shortened V by 2 bases and J by 7 bases, and 12 bases separated the two germline ends. This CDR3 region has 15 residues. CDR3 amino acids: CASSYRIGGNSPLHF. CDR3 sequence (DNA): TGTGCCAGCAGTTACCGTATAGGGGGGAATTCACCCCTCCACTTT.